The rows below give T cell receptor beta chains drawn from one sample of a study of shared clonotypes between healthy human individuals. Assay used: immunoSEQ multiplex PCR; TCRdb lists only in-frame clones, some missing. The sample consists of more than 900,000 clones, around 82% of them appearing once. The material sequenced was memory CD4+ T cells from PBMCs. The receptor set was obtained from a man between 18 and 29 years old in good health. Some clones in this sample may be carry-over from other donors' samples. The CDR3 runs from the conserved cysteine through the conserved F or W. Size values are once, few and many counts, or a class for expanded clones, and some rows have none.

>TRBV30|.|TRBJ1-2
CAWSGWVSALGYTF
>TRBV4-3|.|TRBJ1-2
CASSQDRFSYSHYTF
>TRBV7-9|few|.
CASSSLLYEQYF
>TRBV5-1|.|TRBJ2-7
CASSLRDRGWSYEQYF
>TRBV6-6|.|TRBJ2-7
CASRGWGNYEQYF
>TRBV5-1|.|TRBJ2-7
CASSTGLTEAYEQYF
>TRBV27|.|TRBJ2-5
CASSPKGETQYF
>TRBV5-4|.|TRBJ2-7
CASSPTGALAYEQYF
>TRBV7-9|.|TRBJ2-5
CASSSGTGGIYGETQYF
>TRBV29-1|.|TRBJ2-5
CSVGGVGQGWEQYF
>TRBV4-2|.|TRBJ2-7
CASSPPLDSGRTYEQYF
>TRBV25-1|.|TRBJ2-1
CASSELGVNEQFF
>TRBV28|.|TRBJ2-2
CASSPSGIPGELFF
>TRBV4-2|.|TRBJ2-7
CASSQGTRTASEQYF
>TRBV10-3|.|TRBJ2-7
CAISDRGLNYEQYF
>TRBV29-1|.|TRBJ1-4
CSVEGGREKLFF
>TRBV7-9|.|TRBJ1-4
CASSLGTGTTNEKLFF
>TRBV7-2|.|TRBJ2-1
CASSPSLAGPSRYNEQFF
>TRBV28|.|TRBJ2-5
CASSGRDKETQYF
>TRBV6-5|.|TRBJ2-1
CASSYLSGGGNNEQFF
>TRBV7-2|.|TRBJ1-3
CASSLVFGNTIYF
>TRBV5-4|.|TRBJ1-1
CASSFLSQTGTEAFF
>TRBV6-1|few|TRBJ2-2
CASSVGLAGKTGELFF
>TRBV29-1|.|TRBJ1-2
CSVEDPNRGFGYGYTF
>TRBV5-6|.|TRBJ2-3
CASSFSGRASTDTQYF
>TRBV28|once|TRBJ2-7
CASSFWRETEQYF
>TRBV9|.|TRBJ2-3
CASSVGRQGRADTQYF
>TRBV4-2|.|TRBJ1-2
CASSQGSGTVYGYTF
>TRBV5-4|once|TRBJ2-2
CASSPARGRGTGELFF
>TRBV5-1|.|TRBJ2-2
CASSLAATTGELFF
>TRBV11-3|many|TRBJ2-7
CASSLVGGTSGYQTLYEQYF
>TRBV5-5|.|TRBJ2-3
CASSLLQGTDTQYF
>TRBV11-2|.|TRBJ2-3
CASSPGLPADTQYF
>TRBV5-1|.|TRBJ1-4
CASSLGGSTNEKLFF
>TRBV29-1|many|TRBJ2-7
CSVEGDRAYEQYF
>TRBV18|.|TRBJ1-1
CASSPTTDTEAFF
>TRBV7-2|.|TRBJ1-1
CASSYRRDTEAFF
>TRBV6-1|.|TRBJ2-2
CASSDSGRAGNTGELFF
>TRBV19|.|TRBJ2-1
CASSISPGRSYNEQFF
>TRBV6-6|.|TRBJ1-1
CASSPYRGGSTEAFF
>TRBV10-1|.|TRBJ2-5
CASSAGRGDQETQYF
>TRBV18|.|TRBJ2-7
CASSPPAGRYEQYF
>TRBV5-4|.|TRBJ2-1
CASSLNVPGTTLF
>TRBV5-4|.|TRBJ2-7
CASSPGPGRDHEQYF
>TRBV5-4|.|TRBJ2-3
CASSLGRDRVTDTQYF
>TRBV19|once|TRBJ1-2
CASSIGTASNYGYTF